Following are 4 T cell receptor beta chains from one sample sequenced in a study of cytomegalovirus exposure and HLA in healthy donors. The primer mix had 60 Vbeta and 13 Jbeta primers. Produced via immunoSEQ multiplex PCR; TCRdb's table is partial and in-frame only. This sample has roughly 200,000 clones, with around 77% found just once. Specimen: PBMCs. The receptors were gathered from a man between 60 and 75 years old in good health and CMV-seronegative.

This chain uses TRBV5-1 with TRBJ1-2; TRBD1 might be the D (6 bases). V lost 4 bases and J lost 4, with 17 bases in between. The length of the CDR3 is 15 residues. Germline V gives CDR1 SGHRS, CDR2 YFSETQ. CDR3 DNA sequence: TGCGCCAGCAGCAACCCTCAGACAGGCACCTATGGCTACACCTTC. It yields the protein CASSNPQTGTYGYTF.

The chain uses TRBV6-1 and TRBJ2-7; tentatively, D is TRBD1 (5 bases). The V and J ends lost 11 bases and 2 bases respectively, with 13 bases between them. The CDR3 is 12 residues long. Germline V gene sequence: CDR1 MNHNS, CDR2 SASEGT. As DNA, the CDR3 is TGTGCCTCGGACATCTCTACCTACGAGCAGTACTTC. Protein product: CASDISTYEQYF.

The rearrangement links TRBV18 to TRBJ1-4, with a possible D match to TRBD1 (6 bases). The length of the CDR3 is 15 residues. Trimming cost V 6 bases and J 6 bases, with 17 bases left between them. The germline V gene encodes CDR1 KGHSH and CDR2 LQKENI. The CDR3 reads CASSPRGGAYEKLFF. CDR3 nucleotide sequence: TGTGCCAGCTCCCCCCGGGGGGGGGCGTATGAAAAACTGTTTTTT.

The chain joins TRBV19 to TRBJ2-1; 12 bases agree with TRBD1. CDR1 is LNHDA and CDR2 is SQIVND in the germline V gene (reference sequence). J lost 8 bases, V lost 5 bases, and 7 bases had no gene match. The CDR3 is 15 amino acids. The CDR3 sequence: CASSDSGTGGYEQFF. Written as DNA, the CDR3 is TGTGCCAGTAGTGACTCCGGGACAGGGGGCTATGAGCAGTTCTTC.